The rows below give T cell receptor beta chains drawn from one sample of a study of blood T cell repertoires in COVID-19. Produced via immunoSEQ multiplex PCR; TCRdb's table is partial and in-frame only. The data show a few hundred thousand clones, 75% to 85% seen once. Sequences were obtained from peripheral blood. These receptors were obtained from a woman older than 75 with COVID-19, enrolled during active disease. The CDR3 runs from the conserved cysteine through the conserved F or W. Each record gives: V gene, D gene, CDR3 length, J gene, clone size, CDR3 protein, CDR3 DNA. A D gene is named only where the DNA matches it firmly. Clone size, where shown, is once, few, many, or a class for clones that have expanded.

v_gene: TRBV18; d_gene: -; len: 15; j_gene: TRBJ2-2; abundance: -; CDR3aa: CASSPRDGGTGELFF; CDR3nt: TGTGCCAGCTCACCCCGGGACGGGGGTACCGGGGAGCTGTTTTTT
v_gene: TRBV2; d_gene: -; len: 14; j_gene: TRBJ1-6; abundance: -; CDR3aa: CASVSGGARSPLHF; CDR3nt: TGTGCCAGCGTGAGCGGGGGGGCGCGCTCACCCCTCCACTTT
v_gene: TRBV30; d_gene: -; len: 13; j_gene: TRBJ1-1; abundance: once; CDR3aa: CAWRRQADTEAFF; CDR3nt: TGTGCCTGGAGAAGGCAGGCCGACACTGAAGCTTTCTTT
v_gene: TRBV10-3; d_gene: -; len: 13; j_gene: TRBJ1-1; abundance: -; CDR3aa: CAIRGGADTEAFF; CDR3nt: TGTGCCATCAGGGGAGGGGCAGACACTGAAGCTTTCTTT
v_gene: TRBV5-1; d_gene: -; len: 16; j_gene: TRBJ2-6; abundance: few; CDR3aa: CASSPPTVRGANVLTF; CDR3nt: TGCGCCAGCAGCCCACCGACAGTAAGGGGGGCCAACGTCCTGACTTTC
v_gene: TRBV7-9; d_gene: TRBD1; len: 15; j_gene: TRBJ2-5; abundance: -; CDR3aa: CASSPGDRVQETQYF; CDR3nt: TGTGCCAGCAGCCCGGGGGACAGGGTCCAAGAGACCCAGTACTTC
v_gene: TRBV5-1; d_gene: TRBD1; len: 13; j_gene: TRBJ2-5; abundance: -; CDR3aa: CASSLGGLETQYF; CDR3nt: TGCGCCAGCAGCTTAGGGGGCTTGGAGACCCAGTACTTC
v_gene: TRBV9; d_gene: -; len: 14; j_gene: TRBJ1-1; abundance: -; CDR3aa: CASSPRGGNTEAFF; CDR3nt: TGTGCCAGCAGCCCTCGGGGGGGGAACACTGAAGCTTTCTTT
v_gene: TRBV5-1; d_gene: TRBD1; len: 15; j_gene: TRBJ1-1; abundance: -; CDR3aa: CASSLMDREGTEAFF; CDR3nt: TGCGCCAGCAGCTTGATGGACAGGGAGGGCACTGAAGCTTTCTTT
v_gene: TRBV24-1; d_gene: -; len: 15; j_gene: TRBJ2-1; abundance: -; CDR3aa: CATSDGQASNNEQFF; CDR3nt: TGTGCCACCAGTGATGGTCAGGCCTCAAACAATGAGCAGTTCTTC
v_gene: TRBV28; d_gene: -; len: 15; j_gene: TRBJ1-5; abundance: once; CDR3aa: CASSPAEVSNQPQHF; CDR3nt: TGTGCCAGCAGTCCGGCGGAAGTGAGCAATCAGCCCCAGCATTTT
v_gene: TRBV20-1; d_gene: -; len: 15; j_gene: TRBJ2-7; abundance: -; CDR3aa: CSASANGRTPYEQYF; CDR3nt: TGCAGTGCTAGTGCGAACGGGAGAACCCCCTACGAGCAGTACTTC
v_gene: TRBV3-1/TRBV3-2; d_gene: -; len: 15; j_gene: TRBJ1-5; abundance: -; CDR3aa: CASSQVSGSNQPQHF; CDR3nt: TGTGCCAGCAGCCAAGTCTCGGGAAGCAATCAGCCCCAGCATTTT
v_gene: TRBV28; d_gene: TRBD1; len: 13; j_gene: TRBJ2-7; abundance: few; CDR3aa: CASSGTVVNEQYF; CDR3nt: TGTGCCAGCAGCGGGACAGTGGTCAACGAGCAGTACTTC
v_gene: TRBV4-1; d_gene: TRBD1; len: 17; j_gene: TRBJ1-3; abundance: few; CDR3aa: CASSPEGQLSSGNTIYF; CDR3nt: TGCGCCAGCAGCCCCGAGGGACAGCTTAGCTCTGGAAACACCATATATTTT
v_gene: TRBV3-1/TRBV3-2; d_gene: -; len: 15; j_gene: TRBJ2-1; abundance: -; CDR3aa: CASWGGGSHYNEQFF; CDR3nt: TGTGCCAGCTGGGGGGGCGGGAGTCACTACAATGAGCAGTTCTTC
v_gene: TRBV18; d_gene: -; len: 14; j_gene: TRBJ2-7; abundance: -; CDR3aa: CASSPGLGRSEQYF; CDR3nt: TGTGCCAGCTCACCGGGACTGGGGCGGAGCGAGCAGTACTTC
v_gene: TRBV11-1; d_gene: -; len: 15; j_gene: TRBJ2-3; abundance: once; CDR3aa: CASSPRERGTDTQYF; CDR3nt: TGTGCCAGCAGCCCACGGGAGCGGGGCACAGATACGCAGTATTTT
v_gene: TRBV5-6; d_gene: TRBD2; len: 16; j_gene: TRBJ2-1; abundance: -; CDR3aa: CASSHREGVRYNEQFF; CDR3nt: TGTGCCAGCAGCCATCGGGAGGGGGTGCGGTACAATGAGCAGTTCTTC
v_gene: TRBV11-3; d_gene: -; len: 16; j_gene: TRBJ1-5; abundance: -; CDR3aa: CASSLSSGYSNQPQHF; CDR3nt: TGTGCCAGCAGCTTATCCTCCGGTTATAGCAATCAGCCCCAGCATTTT
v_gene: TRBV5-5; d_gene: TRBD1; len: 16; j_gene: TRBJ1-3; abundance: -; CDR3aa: CASSPPGQYTGNTIYF; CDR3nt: TGTGCCAGCAGCCCACCGGGACAGTACACTGGAAACACCATATATTTT
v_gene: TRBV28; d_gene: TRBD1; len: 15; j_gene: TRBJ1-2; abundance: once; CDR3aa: CASSLDPGQLKGYTF; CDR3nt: TGTGCCAGCAGTCTAGACCCGGGACAGCTAAAGGGCTACACCTTC
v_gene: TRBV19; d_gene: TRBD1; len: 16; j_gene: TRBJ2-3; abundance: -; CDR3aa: CASSARDRGNTDTQYF; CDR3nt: TGTGCCAGTAGTGCCCGGGACAGGGGAAACACAGATACGCAGTATTTT
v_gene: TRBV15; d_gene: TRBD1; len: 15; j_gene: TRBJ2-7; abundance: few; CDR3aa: CATSRGGQGAYEQYF; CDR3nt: TGTGCCACCAGCAGAGGGGGACAGGGGGCCTACGAGCAGTACTTC
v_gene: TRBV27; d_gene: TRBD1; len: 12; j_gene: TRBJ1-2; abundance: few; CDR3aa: CASSDRGFGYTF; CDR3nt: TGTGCCAGCTCAGACAGGGGGTTCGGCTACACCTTC
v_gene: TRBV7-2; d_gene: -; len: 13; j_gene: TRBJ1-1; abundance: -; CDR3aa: CASSPVVQGEAFF; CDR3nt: TGTGCCAGCAGCCCGGTAGTACAGGGTGAAGCTTTCTTT
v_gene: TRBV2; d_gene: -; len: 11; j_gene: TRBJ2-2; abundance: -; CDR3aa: CASTPGRELFF; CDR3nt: TGTGCCAGCACTCCTGGGCGGGAGCTGTTTTTT
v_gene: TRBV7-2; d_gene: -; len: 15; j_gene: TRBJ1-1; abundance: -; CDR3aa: CASSSRGRMNTEAFF; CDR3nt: TGTGCCAGCAGCTCAAGGGGCAGAATGAACACTGAAGCTTTCTTT
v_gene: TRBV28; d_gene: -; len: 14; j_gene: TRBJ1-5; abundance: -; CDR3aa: CASSTLGQNQPQHF; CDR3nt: TGTGCCAGCAGTACCCTAGGACAAAATCAGCCCCAGCATTTT
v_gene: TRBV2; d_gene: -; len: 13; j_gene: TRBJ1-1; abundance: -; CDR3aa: CASSDPDIIGAFF; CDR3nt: TGTGCCAGCAGTGATCCCGACATCATCGGAGCTTTCTTT
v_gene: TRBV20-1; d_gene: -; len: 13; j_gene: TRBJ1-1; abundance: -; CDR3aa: CSASAVLNTEAFF; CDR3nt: TGCAGTGCTAGTGCAGTATTGAACACTGAAGCTTTCTTT
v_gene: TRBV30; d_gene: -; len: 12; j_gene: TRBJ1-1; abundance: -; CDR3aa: CAWRTGNTEAFF; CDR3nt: TGTGCCTGGAGGACAGGGAACACTGAAGCTTTCTTT
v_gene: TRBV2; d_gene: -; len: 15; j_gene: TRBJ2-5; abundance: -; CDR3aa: CASSENRGKRETQYF; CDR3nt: TGTGCCAGCAGTGAGAATCGGGGGAAGCGAGAGACCCAGTACTTC
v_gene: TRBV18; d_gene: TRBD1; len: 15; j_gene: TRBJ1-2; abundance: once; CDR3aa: CASSPYRDSRRGYTF; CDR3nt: TGTGCCAGCTCACCATACCGGGACAGTCGAAGGGGCTACACCTTC
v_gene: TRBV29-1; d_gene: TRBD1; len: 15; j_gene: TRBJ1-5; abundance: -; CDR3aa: CSVKDRATGNQPQHF; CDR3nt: TGCAGCGTGAAGGACAGGGCGACTGGCAATCAGCCCCAGCATTTT
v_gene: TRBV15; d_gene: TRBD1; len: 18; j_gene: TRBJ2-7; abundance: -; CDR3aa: CATSRGGTGESFRHEQYF; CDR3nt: TGTGCCACCAGCAGAGGGGGGACAGGAGAGTCCTTCCGCCACGAGCAGTACTTC
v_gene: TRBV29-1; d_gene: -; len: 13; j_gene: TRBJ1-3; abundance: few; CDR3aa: CSVVGTAGNTIYF; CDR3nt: TGCAGCGTTGTTGGGACTGCTGGAAACACCATATATTTT
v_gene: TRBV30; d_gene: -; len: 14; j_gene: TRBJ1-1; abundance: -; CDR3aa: CACTSLDLNTEAFF; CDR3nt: TGTGCCTGCACCTCCTTAGATTTGAACACTGAAGCTTTCTTT
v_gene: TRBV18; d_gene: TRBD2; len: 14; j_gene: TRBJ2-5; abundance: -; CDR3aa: CASSPGLAQETQYF; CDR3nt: TGTGCCAGCTCACCGGGACTAGCGCAAGAGACCCAGTACTTC
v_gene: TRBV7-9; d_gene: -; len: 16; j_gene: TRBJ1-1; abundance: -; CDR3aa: CASSPRGGGGNTEAFF; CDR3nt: TGTGCCAGCAGCCCCCGAGGTGGGGGCGGAAACACTGAAGCTTTCTTT
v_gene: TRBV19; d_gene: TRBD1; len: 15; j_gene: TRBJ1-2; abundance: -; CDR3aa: CASSKRDSANYGYTF; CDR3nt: TGTGCCAGTAGTAAGAGGGACAGTGCTAACTATGGCTACACCTTC
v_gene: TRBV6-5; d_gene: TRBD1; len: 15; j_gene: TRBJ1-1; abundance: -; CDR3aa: CASTPGGRGLTEAFF; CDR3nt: TGTGCCAGCACCCCCGGGGGCAGGGGGTTAACTGAAGCTTTCTTT
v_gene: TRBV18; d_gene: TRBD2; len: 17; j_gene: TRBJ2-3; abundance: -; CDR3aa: CASSPRLAAAYTDTQYF; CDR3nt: TGTGCCAGCTCACCAAGACTAGCAGCCGCCTACACAGATACGCAGTATTTT
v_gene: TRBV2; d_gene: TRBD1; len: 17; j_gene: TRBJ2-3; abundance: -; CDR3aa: CASSPQAGGAYTDTQYF; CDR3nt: TGTGCCAGCAGTCCCCAGGCAGGGGGCGCATACACAGATACGCAGTATTTT
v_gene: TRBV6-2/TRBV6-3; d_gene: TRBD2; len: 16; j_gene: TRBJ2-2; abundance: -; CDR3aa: CASSPWTSGSAGELFF; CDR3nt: TGTGCCAGCAGTCCCTGGACTAGCGGGAGCGCCGGGGAGCTGTTTTTT
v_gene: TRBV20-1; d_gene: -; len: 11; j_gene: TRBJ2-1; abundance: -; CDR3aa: CSATTVNEQFF; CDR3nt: TGCAGTGCAACGACAGTTAATGAGCAGTTCTTC
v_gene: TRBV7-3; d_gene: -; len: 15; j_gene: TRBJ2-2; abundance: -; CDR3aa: CASSLGTSNTGELFF; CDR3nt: TGTGCCAGCAGCTTGGGGACTTCTAACACCGGGGAGCTGTTTTTT